The rows below give T cell receptor beta chains drawn from one sample of a study of blood T cell repertoires in COVID-19. Here immunoSEQ multiplex PCR was the method, and the copy in TCRdb shows in-frame clones only, minus some. In the table there are 280,000 or so clones, around 88% of which are singletons. Sequencing was done on a sample of peripheral blood. The receptors were gathered from a woman in her twenties or thirties who had recovered from COVID-19. Both conserved end residues are part of each CDR3. A D gene is named only where the DNA matches it firmly. The listing skips clone size in some rows; elsewhere it reads once, few, many or a size class.

j_gene | v_gene | d_gene | abundance | CDR3nt | CDR3aa
TRBJ2-2 | TRBV7-9 | NA | once | TGTGCCAGCAGGAAAGAAACGTCTCGGGAATACACCGGGGAGCTGTTTTTT | CASRKETSREYTGELFF
TRBJ2-3 | TRBV4-1 | TRBD2 | NA | TGCGCCAGCAGCCGTAGGACTAGCGGGGGGACAGATACGCAGTATTTT | CASSRRTSGGTDTQYF
TRBJ1-2 | TRBV15 | TRBD1 | NA | TGTGCCAGCTCTATAGACAGGGACTATGGCTACACCTTC | CASSIDRDYGYTF
TRBJ1-5 | TRBV5-1 | NA | NA | TGCGCCAGCAGCTTGACTGGACACAACAATCAGCCCCAGCATTTT | CASSLTGHNNQPQHF
TRBJ2-1 | TRBV19 | NA | NA | TGTGCCTCAGGCGTCAGCAATGAGCAGTTCTTC | CASGVSNEQFF
TRBJ1-1 | TRBV25-1 | NA | NA | TGTGCCAGCAGTGCCTTTAGGGGCTTGGGGACTGAAGCTTTCTTT | CASSAFRGLGTEAFF
TRBJ2-7 | TRBV7-9 | TRBD1 | once | TGTGCCAGCAGCCACTCCCGGGACAGGACCTACGAGCAGTACTTC | CASSHSRDRTYEQYF
TRBJ2-2 | TRBV13 | TRBD1 | NA | TGTGCCAGCAGCTTAGACAGGGGGCCGAACACCGGGGAGCTGTTTTTT | CASSLDRGPNTGELFF
TRBJ2-7 | TRBV6-2/TRBV6-3 | TRBD2 | NA | TGTGCCAGCAGTACCCCGGCTAGCGGGTATTCCTACGAGCAGTACTTC | CASSTPASGYSYEQYF
TRBJ2-5 | TRBV27 | NA | NA | TGTGCCAGCAGCTATGGAGGGGAAGAGACCCAGTACTTC | CASSYGGEETQYF
TRBJ2-5 | TRBV3-1/TRBV3-2 | NA | NA | TGTGCCAGCAGCCAACGTGAGACCCAGTACTTC | CASSQRETQYF
TRBJ1-2 | TRBV5-4 | NA | few | TGTGCCAGCAGCTTAGACTCCGGGGGCTACACCTTC | CASSLDSGGYTF
TRBJ2-6 | TRBV6-5 | NA | NA | TGTGCCAGCAGTCCCGGGGTAGCTGGGGCCAACGTCCTGACTTTC | CASSPGVAGANVLTF
TRBJ2-5 | TRBV19 | TRBD1 | NA | TGTGCCAGTAGTACGGACAGGGAAGAGACCCAGTACTTC | CASSTDREETQYF
TRBJ2-5 | TRBV5-4 | TRBD1 | NA | TGTGCCAGCAGAGGGACAGGGATAGAGACCCAGTACTTC | CASRGTGIETQYF
TRBJ2-1 | TRBV24-1 | TRBD2 | NA | TGTGCCACCAGTGTCGGGGGAGGGGAGAACGAACAGTTCTTC | CATSVGGGENEQFF
TRBJ1-2 | TRBV19 | TRBD1 | NA | TGTGCCAGTAAACCGGGACAGGGGTATGGCTACACCTTC | CASKPGQGYGYTF
TRBJ1-1 | TRBV19 | TRBD1 | NA | TGTGCCAGTAGTATAGCCGACAGGGTCGGAGCTTTCTTT | CASSIADRVGAFF
TRBJ1-1 | TRBV13 | TRBD1 | NA | TGTGCCAGCAGCTCATGGACAGGGGGCGATGAAGCTTTCTTT | CASSSWTGGDEAFF
TRBJ2-5 | TRBV7-2 | TRBD2 | NA | TGTGCCAGCAGCTTAGGGTTCTGGGGGGGAGAGACCCAGTACTTC | CASSLGFWGGETQYF
TRBJ1-1 | TRBV5-6 | NA | NA | TGTGCCAGCAGCTTCTTAATGAACACTGAAGCTTTCTTT | CASSFLMNTEAFF
TRBJ2-1 | TRBV9 | TRBD2 | once | TGTGCCAGCAGCGTCACTAGCGGGATTTACAATGAGCAGTTCTTC | CASSVTSGIYNEQFF
TRBJ1-2 | TRBV5-4 | TRBD1 | NA | TGTGCCAGCAACACAGGGGGCGTAAGCTATGGCTACACCTTC | CASNTGGVSYGYTF
TRBJ2-7 | TRBV11-2 | NA | NA | TGTGCCAGCAGCCTCAGAGGTTTCGTATCTTACGAGCAGTACTTC | CASSLRGFVSYEQYF
TRBJ2-7 | TRBV12-3/TRBV12-4 | TRBD1 | NA | TGTGCCAGCAGTTATACAGGGGTTTACGAGCAGTACTTC | CASSYTGVYEQYF
TRBJ1-6 | TRBV9 | NA | NA | TGTGCCAGCAGCGGGGGCCAGTCCTCCTATAATTCACCCCTCCACTTT | CASSGGQSSYNSPLHF
TRBJ2-7 | TRBV9 | TRBD1 | once | TGTGCCAGCAGCCCGACAGGGGGCAGATACGAGCAGTACTTC | CASSPTGGRYEQYF
TRBJ2-1 | TRBV27 | TRBD2 | NA | TGTGCCAGCAGTCTCCCGCCACTAGCGGGAGTATCCTACAATGAGCAGTTCTTC | CASSLPPLAGVSYNEQFF
TRBJ2-1 | TRBV6-2/TRBV6-3 | NA | NA | TGTGCCAGCAGTTGGCTGGTGGGGGCCAACAATGAGCAGTTCTTC | CASSWLVGANNEQFF
TRBJ1-2 | TRBV15 | TRBD1 | NA | TGTGCCACCAGCAGAGATCAGGGACAGCTCTATGGCTACACCTTC | CATSRDQGQLYGYTF
TRBJ2-3 | TRBV4-1 | TRBD2 | NA | TGCGCCAGCAGCTTCGGACTAGCGGGAGGGGAAGATACGCAGTATTTT | CASSFGLAGGEDTQYF
TRBJ1-4 | TRBV30 | NA | NA | TGTGCCTGGAGCTACGGTACTAATGAAAAACTGTTTTTT | CAWSYGTNEKLFF
TRBJ2-1 | TRBV6-2/TRBV6-3 | NA | NA | TGTGCCAGCAGTTCCTCCGGGTATGGTCAGGGATGGAATGAGCAGTTCTTC | CASSSSGYGQGWNEQFF
TRBJ2-2 | TRBV7-2 | NA | NA | TGTGCCAGCAGCCCCTCCACCGGGGAGCTGTTTTTT | CASSPSTGELFF
TRBJ1-4 | TRBV3-1/TRBV3-2 | TRBD1 | NA | TGTGCCAGCAGCCAGTCCAGACAGGGCAGAATAAAAGAAAAACTGTTTTTT | CASSQSRQGRIKEKLFF
TRBJ2-7 | TRBV6-5 | TRBD2 | NA | TGTGCCAGCACCATAGCGGGAGGCTACGAGCAGTACTTC | CASTIAGGYEQYF
TRBJ2-5 | TRBV6-5 | NA | few | TGTGCCAGCAGCCGCTGGGTCGCAGAGGGAGAGACCCAGTACTTC | CASSRWVAEGETQYF
TRBJ1-5 | TRBV30 | NA | once | TGTGCCTGGAGTGTAGTAGGCAATCAGCCCCAGCATTTT | CAWSVVGNQPQHF
TRBJ2-3 | TRBV6-6 | TRBD1 | NA | TGTGCCAGCAGTTACTCAGGGGACAGGGTTACAGATACGCAGTATTTT | CASSYSGDRVTDTQYF
TRBJ1-5 | TRBV2 | NA | few | TGTGCCAGCAGTGAAGAGCTGGGGGGTCAGCCCCAGCATTTT | CASSEELGGQPQHF
TRBJ2-2 | TRBV24-1 | NA | NA | TGTGCCACCAGTACCGACTCCGCCGCGAACACCGGGGAGCTGTTTTTT | CATSTDSAANTGELFF
TRBJ2-5 | TRBV2 | TRBD2 | once | TGTGCCAGCAGTGAAGAGCGGGGGGGGGCCGTGGAGACCCAGTACTTC | CASSEERGGAVETQYF
TRBJ2-1 | TRBV10-1 | NA | NA | TGCGCCAGCAATACTGGACTAAGCCTTGAGCAGTTCTTC | CASNTGLSLEQFF
TRBJ2-3 | TRBV7-9 | TRBD1 | NA | TGTGCCAGCAGCCCCGGACAGGGGGCCACAGATACGCAGTATTTT | CASSPGQGATDTQYF
TRBJ2-7 | TRBV2 | NA | NA | TGTGCCAGCTCCGTCGGGGAAAGGCAGTACTTC | CASSVGERQYF
TRBJ2-5 | TRBV7-2 | TRBD2 | NA | TGTGCCAGCAGCTTCACAACTAGCGGGAGGGGGGAGACCCAGTACTTC | CASSFTTSGRGETQYF
TRBJ2-5 | TRBV4-2 | NA | NA | TGTGCCAGCAGCCAACTAAGACAAGAGACCCAGTACTTC | CASSQLRQETQYF
TRBJ1-2 | TRBV28 | TRBD1 | NA | TGTGCCAGCAGTGCTGGACAGGGGCAAATCTATGGCTACACCTTC | CASSAGQGQIYGYTF
TRBJ1-5 | TRBV27 | TRBD1 | NA | TGTGCCAGCAGTCCAGACAGGGTGTCTCAGCCCCAGCATTTT | CASSPDRVSQPQHF